The 28 T cell receptor beta chains presented below share a single source sample, sequenced in a study of shared clonotypes between healthy human individuals. TCRdb's copy holds only in-frame clones and misses some; the assay was immunoSEQ multiplex PCR. Of some 2.1 million clones in the sample, about 95% were seen once. The specimen sequenced was naive CD4+ T cells sorted from blood. Subset meaning: CD45RA+ positively selected. These receptors originate from a man younger than 30 in good health.

The chain joins TRBV2 to TRBJ2-3; D gene unclear. This CDR3 region has 14 residues. Germline V gives CDR1 SNHLY, CDR2 FYNNEI. Trimming cost V 2 bases and J 3 bases, with 9 bases left between them. The CDR3 reads CASSELAATDTQYF. In DNA form, the CDR3 reads TGTGCCAGCAGTGAACTCGCAGCGACAGATACGCAGTATTTT.

This rearrangement joins TRBV6-5 to TRBJ2-7, with 7 bases fitting TRBD1. The V segment lost 6 bases and the J segment 2 bases; nucleotides outside the gene matches: 10. CDR3 size: 15 residues. Germline CDR1 and CDR2: MNHEY and SVGAGI. This chain's CDR3 is CASRRQRDRTYEQYF. CDR3 nucleotide sequence: TGTGCCAGCAGACGACAACGGGACAGAACCTACGAGCAGTACTTC.

This clone was seen only a few times. The chain links TRBV30 to TRBJ1-5; D unresolved. Germline assignment: CDR1 GTSNPN and CDR2 SVGIG (reference sequence). CDR3 length: 15 amino acids. Trimming removed 4 bases from V and 0 bases from J, with 13 bases in between. The CDR3 loop is CAWTQGRYSNQPQHF. The CDR3 nucleotides are TGTGCCTGGACCCAAGGGAGGTATAGCAATCAGCCCCAGCATTTT.

The chain uses TRBV7-2 and TRBJ1-1; D uncertain. V lost 2 bases to trimming and J lost 7 bases, with 11 bases between them. Per germline, CDR1 SGHTA and CDR2 FQGNSA. The CDR3 covers 13 residues. The chain's CDR3 is CASSLSLRSEAFF. CDR3 DNA: TGTGCCAGCAGCTTATCTCTCCGCAGTGAAGCTTTCTTT.

Remarks on this clone: This same CDR3 is encoded by further DNA sequences in the sample. This chain joins TRBV5-1 and TRBJ2-2, with D perhaps TRBD2 (6 bases). The germline gives CDR1 SGHRS, CDR2 YFSETQ. The V gene lost 0 bases and the J gene lost 1 base, with 7 bases spanning the gap. The CDR3 runs 15 residues. The CDR3 DNA sequence: TGCGCCAGCAGCTTGGGGGGACTGAACACCGGGGAGCTGTTTTTT. Protein: CASSLGGLNTGELFF.

CDR3 residues: CASSLFWGQGETQYF. CDR3 coding DNA: TGTGCCAGCAGCTTATTCTGGGGTCAGGGAGAGACCCAGTACTTC. This chain links TRBV7-9 with TRBJ2-5, with D possibly being TRBD1 (5 bases). V was cut by 2 bases and J by 4 bases, with 14 bases left in between. Germline-derived CDR1 and CDR2 are SEHNR and FQNEAQ (reference sequence). This CDR3 has 15 residues.

The chain employs TRBV7-8 and TRBJ2-7; 15 bases line up with TRBD2. The CDR3 totals 18 residues. V lost 5 bases to trimming and J lost 0 bases; unmatched junction nucleotides: 8. Germline-derived CDR1 and CDR2 are SGHVS and FQNEAQ. CDR3 loop: CASSRRTSGRGSSYEQYF. Written as DNA, the CDR3 is TGTGCCAGCAGCCGACGGACTAGCGGGAGGGGGAGCTCCTACGAGCAGTACTTC. Full variable domain (rest looked up from reference TRBV7-8 and TRBJ2-7): GAGVSQSPRYKVAKRGQDVALRCDPISGHVSLFWYQQALGQGPEFLTYFQNEAQLDKSGLPSDRFFAERPEGSVSTLKIQRTQQEDSAVYLCASSRRTSGRGSSYEQYFGPGTRLTVT.

The gene calls are TRBV10-3 and TRBJ1-1; D is ambiguous. Between the trimmed V and J ends, which lost 5 bases and 5 bases, there was a span of 9 bases. Germline V gives CDR1 ENHRY, CDR2 SYGVKD. The CDR3 extends over 12 amino acids. CDR3 residues: CAISKEGTEAFF. CDR3 sequence (DNA): TGTGCCATCAGTAAGGAAGGAACTGAAGCTTTCTTT.

A remark on this clone: Other DNA sequences within the sample encode an identical CDR3. The J gene is TRBJ2-2, the V gene TRBV19; unclear D gene. CDR1 and CDR2 from the germline V gene are LNHDA and SQIVND (reference sequence). V was pared by 6 bases and J by 5 bases, with 7 bases between. The CDR3 length is 12 residues. CDR3 region: CASSIGTGELFF. In DNA form, the CDR3 reads TGTGCCAGTAGCATTGGTACCGGGGAGCTGTTTTTT.

The V call is TRBV2, the J call TRBJ2-3; 14 bases are a match to TRBD2. Losses at the gene ends were 5 bases for V and 4 bases for J; bases not matched to a gene: 5. This CDR3 region has 16 residues. CDR1 and CDR2 (germline): SNHLY, FYNNEI. The CDR3, as DNA: TGTGCCAGCAGTCCCGGGACTAGCGGGGGTTCAGATACGCAGTATTTT. Encoded protein: CASSPGTSGGSDTQYF.

The rearrangement links TRBV7-2 to TRBJ2-5; D unresolved. CDR3 length: 11 amino acids. The germline V gene has CDR1 SGHTA and CDR2 FQGNSA. Trimming pared 5 bases from V and 4 bases from J, leaving 5 bases between. Here the CDR3 DNA reads TGTGCCAGCAGCGTAGTAGAGACCCAGTACTTC. It translates to CASSVVETQYF. The full variable domain, with the rest looked up from reference TRBV7-2 and TRBJ2-5, is GAGVSQSPSNKVTEKGKDVELRCDPISGHTALYWYRQSLGQGLEFLIYFQGNSAPDKSGLPSDRFSAERTGGSVSTLTIQRTQQEDSAVYLCASSVVETQYFGPGTRLLVL.

J is TRBJ2-1 and V is TRBV19, with TRBD2 matching over 8 bases. V trimming: 7 bases; J trimming: 4 bases; junction bases outside the gene matches: 9. The CDR3 covers 15 residues. Germline CDR1 reads LNHDA; CDR2 reads SQIVND (reference sequence). CDR3 coding DNA: TGTGCCAGTAAGTACACGGGAGGGCCATACAATGAGCAGTTCTTC. Translating gives CASKYTGGPYNEQFF.

The V call is TRBV5-6, the J call TRBJ1-2, with TRBD1 matching 7 bases. Per germline, CDR1 SGHDT and CDR2 YYEEEE. The CDR3 covers 17 residues. V was clipped by 1 base and J by 0 bases; unmatched bases: 9. CDR3 DNA sequence: TGTGCCAGCAGCTTGAGGTCAGGGGGGAGAGCTAACTATGGCTACACCTTC. This encodes CASSLRSGGRANYGYTF.

The chain has TRBV5-1 and TRBJ2-3, with TRBD2 matching over 12 bases. V lost 7 bases and J lost 6; bases outside the gene matches: 15. Per the germline V gene, CDR1 is SGHRS and CDR2 is YFSETQ. The length of the CDR3 is 17 residues. The CDR3 sequence: CASSFSLAGGPRDTQYF. The CDR3 DNA follows: TGCGCCAGCTCATTTTCGCTAGCGGGAGGGCCGAGGGATACGCAGTATTTT.

This clone was counted once. The J gene is TRBJ1-1, the V gene TRBV18; 8 nucleotides agree with TRBD1. Per the germline V gene, CDR1 is KGHSH and CDR2 is LQKENI. This CDR3 spans 12 amino acids. Losses at the gene ends were 6 bases for V and 6 bases for J; bases not matched to a gene: 3. DNA of the CDR3: TGTGCCAGCTCCTCAGGGGGCCCTGAAGCTTTCTTT. Translation gives CASSSGGPEAFF.

This chain connects TRBV11-3 to TRBJ2-1, with 9 nucleotides matching TRBD2. Germline V gene lookup returns CDR1 SGHNT and CDR2 YENEEA. This CDR3 has 16 amino acids. The junction had 10 bases not matched to a gene; V was cut back by 1 base and J by 9 bases. The CDR3 region is CASSLGLAGKSVEQFF. The DNA of the CDR3 is TGTGCCAGCAGCTTAGGGCTAGCGGGGAAGTCAGTTGAGCAGTTCTTC.

V gene TRBV5-6 combines with J gene TRBJ1-1, with no clear D. The germline V and J ends were trimmed by 4 bases and 2 bases, with 12 bases remaining between them. Germline loops: CDR1 SGHDT, CDR2 YYEEEE. The CDR3 has 14 amino acids. The CDR3 spells CASSRQRSNTEAFF. The CDR3 region has the DNA TGTGCCAGCAGCCGTCAACGATCAAACACTGAAGCTTTCTTT. The full variable domain, with the rest looked up from reference TRBV5-6 and TRBJ1-1, is DAGVTQSPTHLIKTRGQQVTLRCSPKSGHDTVSWYQQALGQGPQFIFQYYEEEERQRGNFPDRFSGHQFPNYSSELNVNALLLGDSALYLCASSRQRSNTEAFFGQGTRLTVV.

The chain carries TRBV18 and TRBJ2-7; 8 bases are a match to TRBD2. Germline V gene lookup returns CDR1 KGHSH and CDR2 LQKENI. The CDR3 consists of 16 residues. The junction had 8 bases not matched to a gene; V was cut back by 2 bases and J by 2 bases. CDR3 sequence reads: CASSPNPAGGPYEQYF. The CDR3 nucleotides are TGTGCCAGCTCACCAAACCCTGCGGGAGGCCCCTACGAGCAGTACTTC.

This clone was recorded a few times. Other nucleotide sequences in the sample specify the same CDR3. V gene TRBV5-4 combines with J gene TRBJ1-2, with D possibly matching TRBD1 (6 bases). The CDR3 runs to 14 residues. The V end lost 0 bases, the J end lost 2 bases, and 8 bases lay between the germline ends. The germline V gene encodes CDR1 SGHNT and CDR2 YYREEE (reference sequence). In nucleotides, the CDR3 is TGTGCCAGCAGCTTGGACCAGGGGAACTATGGCTACACCTTC. This sequence encodes CASSLDQGNYGYTF.

V and J are TRBV7-6 and TRBJ1-1; D not certain. Germline V gene sequence: CDR1 SGHVS, CDR2 FNYEAQ. The CDR3 runs 15 residues. V shed 5 bases and J shed 0 bases, with 13 bases lying between them. DNA of the CDR3: TGTGCCAGCAGCCCAAGACCGGGCCTGAACACTGAAGCTTTCTTT. This encodes CASSPRPGLNTEAFF.

The chain combines TRBV6-1 with TRBJ1-5; possible D gene TRBD1, 5 bases. CDR3 length: 16 amino acids. Germline V gene sequence: CDR1 MNHNS, CDR2 SASEGT. Trimming left V 3 bases short and J 1 base short, with 13 bases between. The CDR3 here is CASSDQVKGSNQPQHF. For the CDR3, the DNA is TGTGCCAGCAGTGATCAGGTGAAGGGGAGCAATCAGCCCCAGCATTTT.

V usage is TRBV5-8 and J usage is TRBJ1-1; TRBD1 is a possible D gene (5 bases). The V gene's germline CDR1 is SGHTS and CDR2 YDEGEE. The CDR3 length is 20 residues. V was pared by 1 base and J by 1 base, with 26 bases between. CDR3 protein: CASSLSPKAGKGIWNTEAFF. DNA of the CDR3: TGTGCCAGCAGCTTGTCGCCGAAAGCAGGGAAGGGGATCTGGAACACTGAAGCTTTCTTT.

A note on this clone: Distinct nucleotide sequences in the sample also encode this CDR3. The chain joins TRBV6-5 to TRBJ2-2; the D is unclear. V gave up 0 bases and J gave up 9 bases, with 5 bases separating them. The CDR3 covers 12 residues. Germline V gene data show CDR1 as MNHEY and CDR2 as SVGAGI. The CDR3 DNA reads TGTGCCAGCAGTTACTCGCGGCGGGAGCTGTTTTTT. Residues: CASSYSRRELFF.

The chain is built from TRBV7-2 and TRBJ2-5, with 7 positions matching TRBD1. The CDR3 contains 14 residues. Germline V lookup: CDR1 SGHTA, CDR2 FQGNSA. Trimming took 1 base from V and 5 from J; bases not matched to a gene: 4. This chain's CDR3 is CASSLVGGRETQYF. Written as DNA, the CDR3 is TGTGCCAGCAGCTTAGTAGGGGGCCGGGAGACCCAGTACTTC.

The chain links TRBV5-1 to TRBJ2-1; TRBD2 matches 12 bases. The CDR3 length is 15 residues. The J segment lost 8 bases and the V segment lost 4 bases, leaving 7 bases of the junction unmatched. Germline CDR1 and CDR2: SGHRS and YFSETQ. The CDR3 sequence is CASSDGLAGWDEQFF. In nucleotides, the CDR3 is TGCGCCAGCAGCGACGGACTAGCGGGATGGGATGAGCAGTTCTTC.

The V and J genes are TRBV6-5 and TRBJ2-7; no definite D call. Germline CDR1 MNHEY, CDR2 SVGAGI. V was trimmed by 5 bases and J by 3 bases, leaving 11 bases between them. This CDR3 region has 13 residues. The CDR3 here is CASSGPGSYEQYF. The CDR3 nucleotides read TGTGCCAGCAGTGGCCCAGGTAGCTACGAGCAGTACTTC.

The chain links TRBV5-1 to TRBJ2-2, with D perhaps given as TRBD1 or TRBD2 (5 bases each). V was clipped by 0 bases and J by 0 bases, with 12 bases between them. The CDR3 has 17 amino acids. The germline V gene encodes CDR1 SGHRS and CDR2 YFSETQ. The CDR3, as DNA: TGCGCCAGCAGCTTGGCCGGGGCAAACGCGAACACCGGGGAGCTGTTTTTT. Its protein is CASSLAGANANTGELFF.

As concerns this clone: Other nucleotide sequences in the sample specify the same CDR3. The chain combines TRBV7-9 with TRBJ1-1; D unclear. V was cut by 3 bases and J by 0 bases, with 8 bases left in between. CDR3 length equals 14 residues. CDR1 and CDR2 from the germline V gene are SEHNR and FQNEAQ (reference sequence). The CDR3 DNA follows: TGTGCCAGCAGCTTGGCTACCTTGAACACTGAAGCTTTCTTT. Its translation: CASSLATLNTEAFF.